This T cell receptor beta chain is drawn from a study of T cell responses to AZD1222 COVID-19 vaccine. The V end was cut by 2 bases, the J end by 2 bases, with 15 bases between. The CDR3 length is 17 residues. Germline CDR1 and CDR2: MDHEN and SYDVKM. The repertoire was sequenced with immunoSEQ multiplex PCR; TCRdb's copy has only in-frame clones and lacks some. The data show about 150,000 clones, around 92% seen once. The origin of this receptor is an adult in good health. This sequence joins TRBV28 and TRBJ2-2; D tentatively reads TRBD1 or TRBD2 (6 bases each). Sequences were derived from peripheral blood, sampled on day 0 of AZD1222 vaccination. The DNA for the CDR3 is TGTGCCAGCAGTTTAAACTCTTGGGGGGCTAACACCGGGGAGCTGTTTTTT. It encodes CASSLNSWGANTGELFF.